The clone carrying this T cell receptor beta chain was counted at least ten times. Its cognate antigen is unknown. CDR3 size: 15 residues. With 2 bases clipped from V and 0 bases from J, the junction kept 2 bases outside the gene matches. Germline CDR1 MGHDK, CDR2 SYGVNS. The sample originates from a study of CD8 T cells in ankylosing spondylitis. General study results and limits: Existing reports had already noted some motif variants in reactive arthritis synovial fluid and blood. Ankylosing spondylitis blood seemed to carry a telltale TCR beta motif made of several highly homologous variants. Peripheral blood samples showed relatively rare disease-linked clones, and these clones were CD8+.

Via MiXCR, TCRdb re-called the 5' RACE reads, giving one row per CDR3 protein. The sample includes about 500,000 distinct CDR3 sequences, 5.3% of them seen just once. The receptor comes from a male donor with ankylosing spondylitis. The chain uses TRBV25-1 and TRBJ2-7; 9 nucleotides line up with TRBD2. Input material: blood, either unsorted or a sorted T cell fraction (not recorded which). The CDR3: CASSEIAGVSYEQYF. The CDR3 DNA follows: TGTGCCAGCAGTGAAATAGCGGGAGTCTCCTACGAGCAGTACTTC.